The rows below give T cell receptor beta chains drawn from one sample of a study of OX40 agonist ivuxolimab in advanced cancers. Here immunoSEQ multiplex PCR was the method, and the copy in TCRdb shows in-frame clones only, minus some. Of about 44,000 clones listed, 80% to 90% are singletons. This specimen consisted of CD4+ or CD8+ T cells sorted from blood, obtained in a trial of the OX40 agonist ivuxolimab. Every receptor here comes from an adult with an advanced solid tumor such as melanoma, head and neck, liver or kidney cancer. The CDR3 runs from the conserved cysteine through the conserved F or W. D genes are given only for firm matches. Size is stated for part of the rows, as once, few or many counts, or as a class when the clone is expanded.

few,TRBV19,TRBJ1-1,-,CASSIGPEAFF,TGTGCCAGTAGTATCGGACCTGAAGCTTTCTTT
-,TRBV25-1,TRBJ1-6,-,CASRGEQDSPLHF,TGTGCCAGCAGGGGGGAGCAGGATTCACCCCTCCACTTT
many,TRBV6-5,TRBJ2-7,-,CASSYSLDSSYEQYF,TGTGCCAGCAGTTACTCTCTAGACTCTAGCTACGAGCAGTACTTC
few,TRBV30,TRBJ1-2,-,CAWSAANYGYTF,TGTGCCTGGAGTGCAGCTAACTATGGCTACACCTTC
-,TRBV29-1,TRBJ1-4,-,CSALVGVGKLFF,TGCAGCGCCCTGGTGGGGGTGGGAAAACTGTTTTTT
-,TRBV6-4,TRBJ2-6,-,CASSENAGAGANVLTF,TGTGCCAGCAGTGAAAACGCAGGGGCTGGGGCCAACGTCCTGACTTTC
few,TRBV2,TRBJ1-5,-,CASSGLEGRNQPQHF,TGTGCCAGCAGTGGCCTCGAGGGACGGAATCAGCCCCAGCATTTT
-,TRBV5-8,TRBJ2-3,TRBD2,CASSLAWGQRGASSTDTQYF,TGTGCCAGCAGCTTGGCCTGGGGCCAGCGGGGAGCCTCTAGCACAGATACGCAGTATTTT
-,TRBV4-1,TRBJ1-2,-,CASSQPFPYGYTF,TGCGCCAGCAGCCAACCTTTCCCCTATGGCTACACCTTC
-,TRBV9,TRBJ1-1,-,CASAPGGGNTEAFF,TGTGCCAGCGCCCCCGGGGGCGGTAACACTGAAGCTTTCTTT
once,TRBV14,TRBJ2-6,-,CASSDSGANVLTF,TGTGCCAGCAGCGACTCTGGGGCCAACGTCCTGACTTTC
-,TRBV7-2,TRBJ2-7,-,CASSLPGHLYEQYF,TGTGCCAGCAGCTTGCCGGGACACCTCTACGAGCAGTACTTC
few,TRBV2,TRBJ2-7,-,CASSEASHRVDYEQYF,TGTGCCAGCAGTGAAGCCTCTCACAGGGTGGACTACGAGCAGTACTTC
-,TRBV7-2,TRBJ1-2,-,CASSGDYGYTF,TGTGCCAGCAGCGGGGACTATGGCTACACCTTC
-,TRBV19,TRBJ1-5,-,CASSMDEGEIYSNQPQHF,TGTGCCAGTAGTATGGACGAGGGGGAGATATATAGCAATCAGCCCCAGCATTTT
once,TRBV9,TRBJ2-7,TRBD1,CASSPTGVGEQYF,TGTGCCAGCAGCCCAACAGGGGTCGGGGAGCAGTACTTC
-,TRBV6-1,TRBJ2-5,-,CASSVLHMEETQYF,TGTGCCAGCAGTGTTCTCCACATGGAAGAGACCCAGTACTTC
-,TRBV6-5,TRBJ1-6,-,CASRNDSPLHF,TGTGCCAGCAGGAACGATTCACCCCTCCACTTT
-,TRBV27,TRBJ2-7,TRBD2,CASSSPRDYREQYF,TGTGCCAGCAGTTCACCCAGGGACTACCGCGAGCAGTACTTC
-,TRBV10-3,TRBJ1-1,TRBD1,CAIARFDTGGTEAFF,TGTGCCATCGCCCGTTTCGACACAGGGGGGACTGAAGCTTTCTTT
-,TRBV10-1,TRBJ2-1,-,CASSETASSYNEQFF,TGCGCCAGCAGTGAAACGGCCAGCTCCTACAATGAGCAGTTCTTC
-,TRBV6-5,TRBJ1-5,-,CASRVGDNQPQHF,TGTGCCAGCCGAGTTGGGGACAATCAGCCCCAGCATTTT
-,TRBV10-3,TRBJ2-5,-,CAISDPVTSLETQYF,TGTGCCATCAGTGACCCAGTTACATCGTTAGAGACCCAGTACTTC
once,TRBV6-1,TRBJ2-1,TRBD1,CASSEAVGTGDNEQFF,TGTGCCAGCAGTGAAGCTGTAGGGACAGGGGACAATGAGCAGTTCTTC
once,TRBV4-3,TRBJ2-3,-,CASSQDNRRTDTQYF,TGCGCCAGCAGCCAAGATAATAGGCGCACAGATACGCAGTATTTT
-,TRBV7-3,TRBJ1-2,-,CASSSSPGPNYGYTF,TGTGCCAGCAGCTCCTCTCCCGGGCCCAACTATGGCTACACCTTC
-,TRBV10-3,TRBJ2-5,-,CAISVGTVYQETQYF,TGTGCCATCAGTGTCGGGACGGTGTACCAAGAGACCCAGTACTTC
once,TRBV5-1,TRBJ2-7,-,CASSLGGGYEQYF,TGCGCCAGCAGCTTGGGGGGTGGGTACGAGCAGTACTTC
-,TRBV27,TRBJ1-5,-,CASSLENQPQHF,TGTGCCAGCAGTTTAGAAAATCAGCCCCAGCATTTT
-,TRBV2,TRBJ2-3,TRBD1,CASRSSGTGGYLAQYF,TGTGCCAGCAGGTCCTCCGGGACAGGGGGCTATCTAGCGCAGTATTTT
-,TRBV4-3,TRBJ2-3,-,CASSQDRTSTDTQYF,TGCGCCAGCAGCCAAGACAGGACTAGCACAGATACGCAGTATTTT
-,TRBV5-1,TRBJ1-5,-,CASSPTEFSNQPQHF,TGCGCCAGCAGCCCGACAGAATTTAGCAATCAGCCCCAGCATTTT
-,TRBV18,TRBJ2-5,TRBD2,CASSLIAGAPQETQYF,TGTGCCAGCTCACTAATAGCGGGGGCCCCCCAAGAGACCCAGTACTTC
-,TRBV4-3,TRBJ2-3,TRBD2,CASSQDLVWRGAETDTQYF,TGCGCCAGCAGCCAAGATTTGGTATGGCGGGGGGCAGAGACAGATACGCAGTATTTT
-,TRBV5-1,TRBJ2-2,TRBD2,CASSLFGGGTGELFF,TGCGCCAGCAGCTTGTTTGGCGGGGGTACCGGGGAGCTGTTTTTT
few,TRBV6-5,TRBJ1-5,-,CASSYSIGGDQPQHF,TGTGCCAGCAGTTACTCGATAGGGGGGGATCAGCCCCAGCATTTT
-,TRBV10-2,TRBJ1-4,TRBD1,CASSEGTGWEKLFF,TGCGCCAGCAGTGAAGGGACAGGGTGGGAAAAACTGTTTTTT
-,TRBV7-9,TRBJ2-7,-,CASSLTYEQYF,TGTGCCAGCAGCTTAACCTACGAGCAGTACTTC
-,TRBV5-5,TRBJ2-7,-,CASSLGLSQRGEQYF,TGTGCCAGCAGCTTGGGACTATCCCAGAGGGGGGAGCAGTACTTC
-,TRBV5-1,TRBJ2-2,TRBD2,CASSLGLAPVTGELFF,TGCGCCAGCAGTCTAGGACTAGCTCCGGTCACCGGGGAGCTGTTTTTT
-,TRBV28,TRBJ2-7,TRBD1,CASSLGTAGEQYF,TGTGCCAGCAGTTTGGGGACAGCAGGAGAGCAGTACTTC
-,TRBV7-3,TRBJ2-7,-,CASSSGTSGWDEQYF,TGTGCCAGCAGCTCCGGGACTTCAGGTTGGGACGAGCAGTACTTC
-,TRBV4-1,TRBJ2-3,-,CASSLPGGRGTDTQYF,TGCGCCAGCAGCCTCCCCGGTGGCCGAGGCACAGATACGCAGTATTTT
-,TRBV18,TRBJ2-7,-,CASSARDTASYEQYF,TGTGCCAGCTCGGCCCGGGACACAGCCTCCTACGAGCAGTACTTC